Listed below are T cell receptor beta chains from one sample, sequenced in a study of identical twins. Via MiXCR, TCRdb re-called the 5' RACE reads, giving one row per CDR3 protein. The sample gives a few hundred thousand distinct CDR3 sequences, roughly 20% of which show up once; 12% is in the top ten. Sequencing was done on a sample of naive T cells sorted from blood. These receptors were collected from a man aged 50-59 years in good health. CDR3s include the opening cysteine and the closing phenylalanine or tryptophan. D genes are given only for firm matches. The size entry is marked missing in some rows and otherwise reads once, few, many or a size class.

NA,TRBD1,TRBJ1-1,TRBV20-1,CSARAPTGGWRDTEAFF,TGCAGTGCTAGGGCCCCAACAGGGGGTTGGCGGGACACTGAAGCTTTCTTT
many,TRBD1,TRBJ1-2,TRBV27,CASKGQGAYGYTF,TGTGCCAGCAAGGGACAGGGGGCCTATGGCTACACCTTC
few,NA,TRBJ2-7,TRBV5-5,CASSLNVAVYDEQYF,TGTGCCAGCAGCTTGAACGTTGCTGTTTATGACGAGCAGTACTTC
NA,NA,TRBJ2-3,TRBV7-2,CASSLMGKGIDTQYF,TGTGCCAGCAGCTTAATGGGGAAAGGGATAGATACGCAGTATTTT
few,NA,TRBJ2-5,TRBV28,CASSSFSPQETQYF,TGTGCCAGCAGTTCCTTCTCCCCCCAAGAGACCCAGTACTTC
NA,TRBD1,TRBJ2-5,TRBV13,CASSYRPPGQGKETQYF,TGTGCCAGCAGCTATCGACCGCCGGGACAGGGTAAAGAGACCCAGTACTTC
few,NA,TRBJ2-5,TRBV5-6,CASSGGRRETQYF,TGTGCCAGCAGCGGTGGACGGCGGGAGACCCAGTACTTC
NA,NA,TRBJ1-5,TRBV20-1,CSASDSWDPNQPQHF,TGCAGTGCTAGTGATTCATGGGACCCCAATCAGCCCCAGCATTTT
many,NA,TRBJ1-4,TRBV5-1,CASSLEALEGKLFF,TGCGCCAGCAGCTTGGAAGCCTTAGAAGGAAAACTGTTTTTT
NA,NA,TRBJ1-2,TRBV24-1,CATSDSSKRLIGYIF,TGTGCCACCAGTGATTCATCCAAACGGCTCATCGGCTACATCTTC